A single sample gave rise to the 23 T cell receptor beta chains below, sequenced in a study of T cell repertoires in cytomegalovirus infection. TCRdb re-called the reads through MiXCR, storing one row per CDR3 protein. The sample holds hundreds of thousands of distinct CDR3 sequences, about 24% seen once. The source material was CD8+ T cells from PBMCs. The receptor source for this set is a human donor in good health (CMV status not recorded). Some clones in this sample may be carry-over from other donors' samples.

The chain joins TRBV29-1 to TRBJ2-3, with TRBD2 identical over 9 bases. V was clipped by 4 bases and J by 5 bases; unmatched bases: 7. The CDR3 is made up of 14 amino acids. From germline, CDR1 is SQVTM and CDR2 ANQGSEA. The CDR3 is CSVAAGGREDTQYF. Here the CDR3 DNA reads TGCAGCGTTGCGGCGGGGGGGCGGGAAGATACGCAGTATTTT.

This clonotype was observed many times. The gene calls are TRBV7-6 and TRBJ2-3; 7 nucleotides line up with TRBD2. The length of the CDR3 is 17 residues. The V gene end was trimmed by 3 bases and the J gene end by 1 base; junction bases not matched to a gene: 10. The V gene's germline CDR1 is SGHVS and CDR2 FNYEAQ. CDR3 sequence reads: CASSFFPSGGGTDTQYF. The CDR3 region has the DNA TGTGCCAGCAGCTTTTTCCCCTCTGGGGGGGGCACAGATACGCAGTATTTT.

To note about this clonotype: At one end, the junction sequence differs from germline, possibly due to a read error. The rearrangement links TRBV25-1 to TRBJ1-5, with a possible D match to TRBD1 (5 bases). CDR1 is MGHDK, CDR2 SYGVNS, per germline. The CDR3 is 13 residues long. CDR3: CTSSGHRGQPQHF. The DNA for the CDR3 is TGTACCAGCAGCGGGCACCGGGGGCAGCCCCAGCATTTT.

This clonotype has ten or more counts. The rearrangement uses TRBV7-6 and TRBJ2-3, with a weak D call TRBD1 (5 bases). The CDR3 runs to 15 residues. V was trimmed by 1 base and J by 3 bases, leaving 11 bases between them. CDR1 is SGHVS and CDR2 is FNYEAQ in the germline V gene. The CDR3 reads CASSLEGALTDTQYF. CDR3 sequence (DNA): TGTGCCAGCAGCTTAGAAGGGGCGCTTACAGATACGCAGTATTTT.

The V gene is TRBV29-1, the J gene TRBJ2-1, with 7 positions matching TRBD2. The CDR3 has 13 amino acids. V lost 7 bases and J lost 0; bases outside the gene matches: 3. Germline loops: CDR1 SQVTM, CDR2 ANQGSEA. In DNA, the CDR3 is TGCAGCGGGGGGGGGACCTCCTACAATGAGCAGTTCTTC. Residues: CSGGGTSYNEQFF.

The genes are TRBV20-1 and TRBJ1-3; weak D call: TRBD1 (5 bases). The germline V gene has CDR1 DFQATT and CDR2 SNEGSKA (reference sequence). The V end was cut by 3 bases, the J end by 7 bases, with 16 bases between. The CDR3 sequence is 14 residues long. Here the CDR3 reads CSASGQFEGNTIYF. In DNA, the CDR3 is TGCAGTGCTAGCGGGCAGTTCGAGGGGAACACCATATATTTT.

CDR3 in amino acids: CASSEQGDDYTF. In DNA, the CDR3 is TGTGCCAGCAGTGAACAGGGGGATGACTACACCTTC. This chain joins TRBV2 and TRBJ1-2; TRBD1 matches 7 bases. Germline loops: CDR1 SNHLY, CDR2 FYNNEI. Trimming took 2 bases from V and 10 from J; bases not matched to a gene: 4. This CDR3 has 12 amino acids.

A few counts support this clonotype. The genes are TRBV28 and TRBJ2-1, with D perhaps TRBD2 (6 bases). Germline V gene sequence: CDR1 MDHEN, CDR2 SYDVKM. The germline V and J ends were trimmed by 6 bases and 1 base, with 16 bases remaining between them. There are 16 residues in the CDR3. The chain's CDR3 is CASRTTSSQSYNEQFF. In DNA, the CDR3 is TGTGCCAGCAGAACTACTAGCTCCCAATCCTACAATGAGCAGTTCTTC.

This clonotype was counted at least ten times. The J gene is TRBJ1-2, the V gene TRBV7-8; the match to TRBD1 covers 10 bases. V shed 0 bases and J 1 base; nucleotides not matched to a gene: 2. This CDR3 is 16 amino acids long. CDR1 and CDR2 from the germline V gene are SGHVS and FQNEAQ. The CDR3 spells CASSLAGTGVNYGYTF. The CDR3 DNA is TGTGCCAGCAGCTTAGCCGGGACAGGGGTTAACTATGGCTACACCTTC.

This clonotype turned up a few times. The V and J genes are TRBV25-1 and TRBJ1-1; 7 bases line up with TRBD1. The germline V gene encodes CDR1 MGHDK and CDR2 SYGVNS. V gave up 1 base and J gave up 1 base; unmatched junction bases: 3. The CDR3 is made up of 15 amino acids. The CDR3 bases are TGTGCCAGCAGTGAATCTCCAGGGGGGAACACTGAAGCTTTCTTT. Protein sequence: CASSESPGGNTEAFF.

For this clonotype: A junction end diverges from the germline sequence, so it may reflect a read error. The genes are TRBV6-5 and TRBJ2-1; D is unresolved. This CDR3 is built from 15 residues. The germline gives CDR1 MNHEY, CDR2 SVGAGI. This CDR3 is CANSYVAASYNEQFF. For the CDR3, the DNA is TGTGCCAACAGTTACGTAGCAGCCTCCTACAATGAGCAGTTCTTC.

The chain is built from TRBV7-9 and TRBJ2-7; no reliable D call. The CDR3 covers 13 residues. Germline CDR1 is SEHNR and CDR2 is FQNEAQ (reference sequence). The V end lost 5 bases, the J end lost 1 base, and 9 bases lay between the germline ends. Here the CDR3 DNA reads TGTGCCAGCAGCCGGCTATCGTCCTACGAGCAGTACTTC. Its translation is CASSRLSSYEQYF. The variable domain in full, completed from reference TRBV7-9 and TRBJ2-7, reads DTGVSQNPRHKITKRGQNVTFRCDPISEHNRLYWYRQTLGQGPEFLTYFQNEAQLEKSRLLSDRFSAERPKGSFSTLEIQRTEQGDSAMYLCASSRLSSYEQYFGPGTRLTVT.

This clonotype was counted at least ten times. This chain connects TRBV7-6 to TRBJ1-2, with 7 positions matching TRBD1. Germline CDR1 SGHVS, CDR2 FNYEAQ. With 5 bases clipped from V and 0 bases from J, the junction kept 9 bases outside the gene matches. The CDR3 spans 16 residues. Here the CDR3 reads CASSPRTGRPNYGYTF. CDR3 in DNA: TGTGCCAGCAGCCCCAGGACAGGCCGTCCTAACTATGGCTACACCTTC. Using reference TRBV7-6 and TRBJ1-2 for the parts outside the CDR3, the full variable domain is GAGVSQSPRYKVTKRGQDVALRCDPISGHVSLYWYRQALGQGPEFLTYFNYEAQQDKSGLPNDRFSAERPEGSISTLTIQRTEQRDSAMYRCASSPRTGRPNYGYTFGSGTRLTVV.

The V gene is TRBV10-3, the J gene TRBJ1-1; weak D call: TRBD1 (5 bases). The germline CDR1 and CDR2 sequences are ENHRY and SYGVKD. The CDR3 covers 14 residues. The germline V and J ends were trimmed by 4 bases and 5 bases, with 14 bases remaining between them. This CDR3 reads CAISGDPRQTEAFF. DNA for the CDR3: TGTGCCATCAGTGGCGATCCTAGACAGACTGAAGCTTTCTTT.

In this sample, this clonotype turned up a few times. V and J are TRBV7-9 and TRBJ2-1; possibly TRBD2 for D (6 bases). CDR1 SEHNR and CDR2 FQNEAQ come from the germline V gene (reference sequence). The CDR3 spans 14 residues. The V end lost 5 bases, the J end lost 10 bases, and 18 bases lay between the germline ends. CDR3 DNA sequence: TGTGCCAGCAGCCTACCGGCGGTCCGGGAGGAGCAGTTCTTC. The encoded protein is CASSLPAVREEQFF.

This chain links TRBV14 with TRBJ1-2; D ambiguous. In germline, CDR1 is SGHDN, CDR2 FVKESK. V lost 3 bases and J 4 bases, leaving 9 bases between the germline ends. The CDR3 has 13 residues. CDR3 DNA sequence: TGTGCCAGCAGCCACTGGCTGTTCTATGGCTACACCTTC. Its translation: CASSHWLFYGYTF. The variable domain in full, with the rest retrieved from reference TRBV14 and TRBJ1-2, is EAGVTQFPSHSVIEKGQTVTLRCDPISGHDNLYWYRRVMGKEIKFLLHFVKESKQDESGMPNNRFLAERTGGTYSTLKVQPAELEDSGVYFCASSHWLFYGYTFGSGTRLTVV.

The rearrangement uses TRBV7-9 and TRBJ1-1; D not resolved. The germline V and J ends were trimmed by 5 bases and 3 bases, with 10 bases remaining between them. This CDR3 region has 13 residues. Germline CDR1 reads SEHNR; CDR2 reads FQNEAQ (reference sequence). CDR3 bases: TGTGCCAGCAGCCCAATTGGGTACACTGAAGCTTTCTTT. Translating gives CASSPIGYTEAFF.

In this sample, this clonotype turned up a few times. The rearrangement uses TRBV7-9 and TRBJ2-7, with 9 bases identical to TRBD1. Losses at the gene ends were 8 bases for V and 0 bases for J; bases not matched to a gene: 5. The CDR3 has 14 amino acids. The germline gives CDR1 SEHNR, CDR2 FQNEAQ (reference sequence). The CDR3 here is CASSRTGASYEQYF. The CDR3 DNA is TGTGCCAGCTCACGGACAGGGGCCTCCTACGAGCAGTACTTC.

The sample holds many counts of this clonotype. This CDR3 is CASRTSGGYNEQFF. The CDR3 DNA is TGTGCCAGCCGGACTAGCGGGGGGTACAATGAGCAGTTCTTC. This chain links TRBV2 with TRBJ2-1, with TRBD2 matching 14 bases. V lost 8 bases and J lost 4; bases outside the gene matches: 1. CDR3 length: 14 residues. Germline CDR1 and CDR2: SNHLY and FYNNEI.

In this sample, this clonotype turned up a few times. The chain has TRBV29-1 and TRBJ1-2, with D possibly being TRBD1 (6 bases). Trimming stripped 7 bases from V and 6 bases from J, with 15 bases between. The length of the CDR3 is 12 residues. The germline gives CDR1 SQVTM, CDR2 ANQGSEA. CDR3: CSGAGDEDGYTF. CDR3 nucleotides: TGCAGCGGTGCAGGGGACGAGGATGGCTACACCTTC.

On this clonotype itself: A much more abundant neighbour one base away suggests this may be a read error. The rearrangement links TRBV4-1 to TRBJ2-1; 7 bases match TRBD1. This CDR3 region has 15 residues. Germline CDR1 MGHRA, CDR2 YSYEKL. J was trimmed by 4 bases and V by 6 bases; bases with no gene match: 9. The CDR3 reads CASSRTGDLYNEQFF. In nucleotides, the CDR3 is TGCGCCAGCAGTCGGACAGGAGACTTATACAATGAGCAGTTCTTC.

The CDR3 DNA reads as TGTGCCAGCAGCTTGGAGGACAGCCCCCCGTACAATGAGCAGTTCTTC. Amino acid sequence: CASSLEDSPPYNEQFF. The rearrangement uses TRBV5-5 and TRBJ2-1, with TRBD1 as a possible D gene (6 bases). Trimming cost V 0 bases and J 4 bases, with 14 bases left between them. CDR1 and CDR2 (germline): SGHKS, YYEKEE (reference sequence). The CDR3 contains 16 residues.

Comments on this clonotype: One end of the junction varies from germline; a read error may be responsible. The chain joins TRBV19 to TRBJ2-1; TRBD1 matches at 7 bases. Per germline, CDR1 LNHDA and CDR2 SQIVND (reference sequence). The CDR3 loop spans 16 amino acids. DNA of the CDR3: TGTGTCAGTACCACAGGGGATTGGAGCTCCTACAATGAGCAGTTCTTC. Its translation is CVSTTGDWSSYNEQFF.